This TCR beta chain was observed in a study of T cell repertoires in aging, cancer and after chemotherapy (dated by TCRdb to about 2019). Concerning the study at large: Donors spanned six age groups from 30 or younger to 70 or older, with at least three individuals per group. TCR repertoires from healthy donor controls were recorded over periods of several months to years and showed clear clonal overlap between repeated samplings. In total, the full dataset held about 9 million TCR reads. To examine immunoaging and T cell reconstitution after chemotherapy, the study profiled TCR beta repertoires in peripheral blood from healthy donors and cancer patients. A cohort of about 220 cancer patients (94 with hematological and around 130 with solid cancers) was assembled, and under 100 healthy donors were included as a reference group. Summary of the overall study and its limitations: In healthy donors, the drop in TCR diversity with age came mainly from a loss of richness, whereas in cancer patients a loss of evenness also played a part. According to the authors, the repertoire data do not permit conclusions about immunological memory after chemotherapy. Compared with age-matched healthy donors, untreated patients with hematological or solid cancers had significantly lower TCR diversity and higher clonality in blood. Median generation probability increased over the chemotherapy interval in both cancer cohorts, suggesting repertoire reconstitution through rebound thymic output.

Notes on this clonotype: Its cognate antigen has yet to be identified. Within one base of it there is no much larger clone, and no base qualities were kept.

CDR1 SQVTM and CDR2 ANQGSEA are derived from the germline V gene. The CDR3 runs 15 amino acids, cysteine and phenylalanine included. The read is trimmed to its CDR3 DNA, 45 bases read in frame from base 1. Cut back by 2 bases and 4 bases, the V and J ends lie 17 bases apart. Using a mixed TRB-A/B primer pool, multiplex touch-down PCR amplified rearranged TRB sequences covering the V, D and J segments. Illumina adapters and sample indices were added to the amplicons in two consecutive PCR reactions performed with Phusion HS II polymerase. After gel purification with the NucleoSpin Gel and PCR Clean-up kit, the amplicons were checked using Qubit and an Agilent 2100 Bioanalyzer. Sequencing of the libraries was done on an Illumina MiSeq with paired-end, single-indexed 600-cycle runs. Per the source publication's procedure: Processing of the TRB sequences was carried out with MiXCR versions 2.12 and 3.0.5. Each unique CDR3 nucleotide sequence was counted as one clone, and only productive sequences with at least two reads were retained. Repertoire metrics included Shannon diversity, evenness, clonality (one minus evenness), and alpha-parameterized diversity profiles from alpha 0 to 5. The IGoR algorithm was used to compute generation probabilities of clones in paired pre- and post-chemotherapy samples. TCRdb ran its own pipeline on the public reads, namely fastp trimming at Q25 and MiXCR clone calling, and kept in-frame beta chains. Each entry merges the rows of one CDR3 protein and shows their most common DNA and genes. The V and J calls follow TCRdb's processing rather than the paper's. Within this sample are more than 15,000 distinct CDR3 sequences, with about 50% of them counted one time only. The ten largest clones add up to about 10% of the sample.

Instead of sorted cells or RNA, genomic DNA extracted from peripheral blood served as the source for amplifying TCR beta rearrangements. The source is a human donor in good health. The rearranged segments are TRBV29-1 and TRBJ1-2; 5 matching bases give a weak D call of TRBD1. Sequenced material: blood. For the CDR3, the sequence is CSVEMARGSPYGYTF. The nucleotides read TGCAGCGTTGAAATGGCAAGGGGCTCGCCCTATGGCTACACCTTC.